A selection of T cell receptor beta chains follows, all from one sample in a study of human T cells and chemical hapten exposure. Via MiXCR, TCRdb re-called the RACE reads, giving one row per CDR3 protein. The sample holds 95,000 or so distinct CDR3 sequences, more than 9.5% seen once. Sequenced material: whole blood, taken in connection with sensitization to the hapten diphenylcyclopropenone (DPC). The receptors originated from a woman in her thirties or forties with alopecia areata. Some clones in this sample may be carry-over from other donors' samples. Both conserved end residues are part of each CDR3. A D gene is named only where the DNA matches it firmly. Clone size appears in some rows only: once, few, many, or a class for an expanded clone.

size	V	D	J	CDR3	DNA
few	TRBV28	TRBD1	TRBJ2-3	CASSYGQGVTDTQYF	TGTGCCAGCAGTTACGGGCAGGGGGTCACAGATACGCAGTATTTT
many	TRBV7-3	NA	TRBJ1-1	CASSLGAGNTEAFF	TGTGCCAGCAGCTTAGGTGCGGGGAACACTGAAGCTTTCTTT
few	TRBV29-1	TRBD1	TRBJ1-2	CSVGPRQGDYGYTF	TGCAGCGTCGGCCCTAGACAGGGCGACTATGGCTACACCTTC
few	TRBV12-3/TRBV12-4	NA	TRBJ2-7	CASSFNRAPYEQYF	TGTGCCAGCAGTTTTAACAGGGCGCCCTACGAGCAGTACTTC
few	TRBV14	NA	TRBJ1-3	CASSQGRDYSGNTIYF	TGTGCCAGCAGCCAAGGTCGGGATTACTCTGGAAACACCATATATTTT
many	TRBV18	TRBD2	TRBJ2-1	CASSPTGTRIWSEQFF	TGTGCCAGCTCACCTACCGGGACTAGAATATGGAGTGAGCAGTTCTTC
NA	TRBV7-6	TRBD2	TRBJ2-2	CASSLGASVTSGAAGELFF	TGTGCCAGCAGCTTAGGGGCTAGCGTTACTAGCGGGGCCGCCGGGGAGCTGTTTTTT
many	TRBV19	TRBD2	TRBJ2-1	CASSILLAGENNEQFF	TGTGCCAGTAGTATCCTGCTAGCGGGGGAGAACAATGAGCAGTTCTTC
many	TRBV4-1	NA	TRBJ2-5	CASSLTQLQETQYF	TGCGCCAGCAGCCTGACGCAACTCCAAGAGACCCAGTACTTC
NA	TRBV18	NA	TRBJ1-1	CASSPGMNTEAFF	TGTGCCAGCTCACCAGGGATGAACACTGAAGCTTTCTTT
many	TRBV6-6	NA	TRBJ1-6	CASSYPGKESYNSPLHF	TGTGCCAGCAGTTACCCCGGGAAGGAATCCTATAATTCACCCCTCCACTTT
many	TRBV7-9	TRBD1	TRBJ1-1	CASSPREYGTGKESTEAFF	TGTGCCAGCAGCCCCAGAGAATATGGGACAGGCAAAGAATCCACTGAAGCTTTCTTT
many	TRBV11-2	NA	TRBJ1-2	CASSPLPGRGPHGYTF	TGTGCCAGCAGCCCACTCCCTGGGCGAGGGCCTCATGGCTACACCTTC
many	TRBV18	NA	TRBJ1-6	CASSPVSGVYDSPLHF	TGTGCCAGCTCACCCGTCTCGGGGGTGTATGATTCACCCCTCCACTTT
NA	TRBV19	NA	TRBJ1-1	CASSQGSGATEAFF	TGTGCCAGTAGTCAGGGATCAGGTGCCACTGAAGCTTTCTTT
few	TRBV28	NA	TRBJ2-1	CASSPLGGDNEQFF	TGTGCCAGCAGCCCCCTGGGGGGAGACAATGAGCAGTTCTTC
many	TRBV20-1	TRBD1	TRBJ1-2	CSAQGQGTLYGYTF	TGCAGTGCTCAAGGACAGGGAACCCTCTATGGCTACACCTTC
few	TRBV12-3/TRBV12-4	NA	TRBJ1-1	CASSLATVNTEAFF	TGTGCCAGCAGTTTAGCAACAGTGAACACTGAAGCTTTCTTT
NA	TRBV12-3/TRBV12-4	TRBD2	TRBJ2-7	CASTPPGLAGIGEQYF	TGTGCCAGCACTCCACCGGGACTAGCGGGGATAGGCGAGCAGTACTTC
many	TRBV3-1	TRBD2	TRBJ2-2	CASSAQSGSNTGELFF	TGTGCCAGCAGCGCTCAAAGCGGGAGCAACACCGGGGAGCTGTTTTTT